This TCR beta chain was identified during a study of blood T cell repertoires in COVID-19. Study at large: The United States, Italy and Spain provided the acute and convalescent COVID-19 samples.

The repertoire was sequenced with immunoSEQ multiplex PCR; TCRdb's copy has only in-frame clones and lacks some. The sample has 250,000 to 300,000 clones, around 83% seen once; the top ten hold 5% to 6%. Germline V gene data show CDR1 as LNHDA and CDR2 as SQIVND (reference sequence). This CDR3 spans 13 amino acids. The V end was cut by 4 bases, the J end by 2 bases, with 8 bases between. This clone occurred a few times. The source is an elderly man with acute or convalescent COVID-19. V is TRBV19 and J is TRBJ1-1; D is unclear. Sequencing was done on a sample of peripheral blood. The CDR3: CASSNEGNTEAFF. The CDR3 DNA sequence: TGTGCCAGTAGTAACGAGGGAAACACTGAAGCTTTCTTT.